The 20 T cell receptor beta chains below come from one sample, sequenced in a study of shared clonotypes between healthy human individuals. CD45RO negativity and positive selection for CCR7 defined naive CD8 cells, a population that excluded terminally differentiated effector memory CD45RA+ cells. Profiling relied on immunoSEQ multiplex PCR, and the TCRdb table lists in-frame clones only, not all of them. Of about 2.1 million clones listed, 85% to 95% are singletons. The sequencing input was naive CD8+ T cells from PBMCs. The receptors originated from a man aged 18 to 30 in good health. Some clones in this sample may be carry-over from other donors' samples.

The chain recombines TRBV19 with TRBJ1-1; no definite D call. CDR3 length: 16 residues. Trimming cost V 3 bases and J 4 bases, with 18 bases left between them. The germline CDR1 and CDR2 sequences are LNHDA and SQIVND (reference sequence). The DNA for the CDR3 is TGTGCCAGTAGTATCGATCAGGTCGTTGGGAGCACTGAAGCTTTCTTT. Translation gives CASSIDQVVGSTEAFF.

The chain employs TRBV27 and TRBJ2-7; tentative D call: TRBD1 (6 bases). V lost 6 bases to trimming and J lost 4 bases, with 22 bases between them. The germline CDR1 and CDR2 sequences are MNHEY and SMNVEV (reference sequence). The CDR3 consists of 16 residues. CDR3: CASSLIPGHQLYEQYF. CDR3 nucleotide sequence: TGTGCCAGCAGCCTAATACCGGGACATCAACTATACGAGCAGTACTTC.

V gene TRBV11-2 combines with J gene TRBJ2-5; 9 nucleotides align to TRBD2. The CDR3 spans 17 residues. The V gene end was trimmed by 4 bases and the J gene end by 5 bases; junction bases not matched to a gene: 14. Germline CDR1 is SGHAT and CDR2 is FQNNGV. CDR3 in amino acids: CASSWLVAGGPKETQYF. CDR3 in DNA: TGTGCCAGCAGCTGGCTGGTGGCGGGAGGGCCGAAGGAGACCCAGTACTTC.

The V and J genes are TRBV2 and TRBJ1-5, with D unresolved. The CDR3 consists of 15 residues. Germline V gene lookup returns CDR1 SNHLY and CDR2 FYNNEI. V was cut by 2 bases and J by 2 bases, with 10 bases left in between. The CDR3 sequence: CASSEWGGGNQPQHF. The CDR3 coding sequence is TGTGCCAGCAGTGAATGGGGAGGAGGCAATCAGCCCCAGCATTTT.

The rearrangement joins TRBV27 to TRBJ2-1; TRBD2 aligns across 12 bases. Losses at the gene ends were 5 bases for V and 0 bases for J; bases not matched to a gene: 2. The CDR3 runs to 16 residues. Germline V gene sequence: CDR1 MNHEY, CDR2 SMNVEV (reference sequence). CDR3 in amino acids: CASSPTSGSSYNEQFF. As DNA, the CDR3 is TGTGCCAGCAGTCCGACTAGCGGGAGCTCCTACAATGAGCAGTTCTTC.

The chain combines TRBV10-3 with TRBJ2-1; D uncertain. Trimming shortened V by 5 bases and J by 10 bases, and 12 bases separated the two germline ends. The CDR3 consists of 12 residues. Germline assignment: CDR1 ENHRY and CDR2 SYGVKD. CDR3 DNA sequence: TGTGCCATCAGTCCCCCCGCGGTAGAGCAGTTCTTC. Its protein is CAISPPAVEQFF.

V gene TRBV9 combines with J gene TRBJ1-3; tentatively, D is TRBD1 (5 bases). Trimming pared 3 bases from V and 0 bases from J, leaving 10 bases between. Looked up from germline, CDR1 is SGDLS and CDR2 is YYNGEE. CDR3 length: 15 residues. The CDR3 DNA reads TGTGCCAGCAGCGGAAGACAGAGCTCTGGAAACACCATATATTTT. Protein sequence: CASSGRQSSGNTIYF.

The chain has TRBV10-3 and TRBJ2-1; D is uncertain. V shed 5 bases and J shed 8 bases, with 10 bases lying between them. This CDR3 spans 12 amino acids. Germline V gives CDR1 ENHRY, CDR2 SYGVKD. The DNA for the CDR3 is TGTGCCATCAGTTCTGTTTGGGATGAGCAGTTCTTC. Protein product: CAISSVWDEQFF.

The V and J genes are TRBV7-9 and TRBJ2-6; possible D gene TRBD2, 6 bases. This CDR3 is 19 amino acids long. Per the germline V gene, CDR1 is SEHNR and CDR2 is FQNEAQ (reference sequence). The V end lost 5 bases, the J end lost 1 base, and 21 bases lay between the germline ends. CDR3 bases: TGTGCCAGCAGCCATCAGGGCGGAGGGAAGTTTTCTGGGGCCAACGTCCTGACTTTC. It specifies CASSHQGGGKFSGANVLTF. Looking up the rest from reference TRBV7-9 and TRBJ2-6 gives the full variable domain: DTGVSQNPRHKITKRGQNVTFRCDPISEHNRLYWYRQTLGQGPEFLTYFQNEAQLEKSRLLSDRFSAERPKGSFSTLEIQRTEQGDSAMYLCASSHQGGGKFSGANVLTFGAGSRLTVL.

This clone has a handful of counts. The sample carries other DNA sequences with the same CDR3. The V gene is TRBV19, the J gene TRBJ2-2, with unresolved D. Trimming shortened V by 1 base and J by 7 bases, and 4 bases separated the two germline ends. Germline V gene lookup returns CDR1 LNHDA and CDR2 SQIVND (reference sequence). CDR3 size: 12 residues. In DNA form, the CDR3 reads TGTGCCAGTAGTATAGTCGGCGGGGAGCTGTTTTTT. This translates into CASSIVGGELFF.

The V and J genes are TRBV14 and TRBJ1-2, with 7 nucleotides matching TRBD1. Germline V gene data show CDR1 as SGHDN and CDR2 as FVKESK. Unmatched junction bases numbered 5, after V lost 3 bases and J lost 7 bases. CDR3 size: 13 residues. CDR3 region: CASSHPTGSGYTF. The CDR3 coding sequence is TGTGCCAGCAGCCACCCGACAGGGAGTGGCTACACCTTC.

The chain links TRBV28 to TRBJ1-2; a weak D match, TRBD1 (6 bases). Trimming took 6 bases from V and 8 from J, leaving 28 bases between them. CDR1 is MDHEN and CDR2 is SYDVKM in the germline V gene. CDR3 size: 17 residues. The CDR3 loop reads CASSSILGGVVPEGYTF. CDR3 sequence (DNA): TGTGCCAGCAGCTCGATATTGGGGGGCGTTGTTCCGGAGGGCTACACCTTC.

The chain carries TRBV28 and TRBJ2-7, with 8 bases lining up with TRBD2. Losses at the gene ends were 6 bases for V and 2 bases for J; bases not matched to a gene: 3. Germline-derived CDR1 and CDR2 are MDHEN and SYDVKM. The CDR3 is 13 residues long. CDR3 residues: CASSGSGTYEQYF. The CDR3 DNA sequence: TGTGCCAGCAGCGGTAGCGGGACCTACGAGCAGTACTTC. Variable domain in full (rest from reference TRBV28 and TRBJ2-7): DVKVTQSSRYLVKRTGEKVFLECVQDMDHENMFWYRQDPGLGLRLIYFSYDVKMKEKGDIPEGYSVSREKKERFSLILESASTNQTSMYLCASSGSGTYEQYFGPGTRLTVT.

The chain joins TRBV5-4 to TRBJ1-2; perhaps TRBD1 as D (5 bases). This CDR3 region has 14 residues. The V end lost 0 bases, the J end lost 6 bases, and 12 bases lay between the germline ends. The germline V gene has CDR1 SGHNT and CDR2 YYREEE (reference sequence). The DNA of the CDR3 is TGTGCCAGCAGCTTGGGGGGGATGGGAGATGGCTACACCTTC. Protein sequence: CASSLGGMGDGYTF.

The V gene is TRBV6-1, the J gene TRBJ2-2; D may be TRBD2 (5 bases). This CDR3 spans 16 amino acids. The ends were cut back, 0 bases at V and 4 bases at J, with 12 bases in the middle. CDR1 and CDR2 (germline): MNHNS, SASEGT. CDR3 nucleotide sequence: TGTGCCAGCAGTGAAGCAAGGGAGCTGGTCACCGGGGAGCTGTTTTTT. Translation: CASSEARELVTGELFF.

The rearrangement uses TRBV5-1 and TRBJ1-2; 8 bases align to TRBD1. This CDR3 region has 17 residues. Germline CDR1 is SGHRS and CDR2 is YFSETQ. V shed 3 bases and J 3 bases; nucleotides not matched to a gene: 13. CDR3 nucleotides: TGCGCCAGCAGCTCTACCGCACTTGGACAGGGTGACTATGGCTACACCTTC. Protein product: CASSSTALGQGDYGYTF.

J is TRBJ1-6 and V is TRBV7-2, with 10 bases lining up with TRBD1. This CDR3 has 14 residues. The germline V gene encodes CDR1 SGHTA and CDR2 FQGNSA. After removal of 5 bases from V and 13 bases from J, the junction contained 8 bases not matched to a gene. The CDR3 sequence is CASSLTGTGAPLHF. As DNA, the CDR3 is TGTGCCAGCAGCCTGACCGGGACAGGGGCTCCCCTCCACTTT.

The chain combines TRBV27 with TRBJ1-5; unclear D gene. CDR1 is MNHEY and CDR2 is SMNVEV in the germline V gene (reference sequence). Trimming removed 8 bases at V and 4 bases at J, with 12 bases between. This CDR3 has 13 residues. CDR3 coding DNA: TGTGCCAGCTTTATGGGCAGGAATCAGCCCCAGCATTTT. It specifies CASFMGRNQPQHF.

The gene calls are TRBV10-1 and TRBJ1-5, with D possibly being TRBD1 (5 bases). CDR1 is WNHNN, CDR2 SYGVQD, per germline (reference sequence). This CDR3 is built from 14 residues. Trimming took 0 bases from V and 4 from J, leaving 7 bases between them. The CDR3 DNA is TGCGCCAGCAGTGAGTCCCGGGGGAATCAGCCCCAGCATTTT. Translating gives CASSESRGNQPQHF.

The gene calls are TRBV12-5 and TRBJ2-2; 7 bases align to TRBD1. The V segment lost 7 bases and the J segment 3 bases; nucleotides outside the gene matches: 11. CDR1 LGHNT and CDR2 FRNRAP come from the germline V gene. This CDR3 spans 16 amino acids. Written as DNA, the CDR3 is TGTGCTAGTGATCCCTACAGGGGTAGGTACACCGGGGAGCTGTTTTTT. Residues: CASDPYRGRYTGELFF.